Listed below are T cell receptor beta chains from one sample, sequenced in a study of graft-versus-host responses after intestinal transplantation. No antigen has been identified for these receptors. Produced via immunoSEQ multiplex PCR; TCRdb's table is partial and in-frame only. The data contain more than 65,000 clones, approximately 96% of them seen just once; the ten biggest clones take up about 0.56%. Specimen: unstimulated CD8+ T cells sorted from spleen or lymph node cells, collected before intestinal transplant. These TCRs come from a human donor who received an intestinal transplant. The CDR3 runs from the conserved cysteine through the conserved F or W. A D gene is named only where the DNA matches it firmly. Clone size is given for some rows only: seen once, a few or many times, or a class if the clone is expanded.

j_call: TRBJ2-7; v_call: TRBV29-1; clone_size: -; d_call: -; cdr3_nt: TGCAGCGTCAAAAGTCCGGGACCAATACTCTACGAGCAGTACTTC; cdr3_aa: CSVKSPGPILYEQYF
j_call: TRBJ2-3; v_call: TRBV6-4; clone_size: -; d_call: -; cdr3_nt: TGTGCCAGCAGCGGACTCGACCACACAGATACGCAGTATTTT; cdr3_aa: CASSGLDHTDTQYF
j_call: TRBJ2-7; v_call: TRBV7-9; clone_size: -; d_call: -; cdr3_nt: TGTGCCAGCAGCTCCGGTGGACTCTCCTACGAGCAGTACTTC; cdr3_aa: CASSSGGLSYEQYF
j_call: TRBJ2-1; v_call: TRBV28; clone_size: -; d_call: -; cdr3_nt: TGTGCCGCAACCACCCCCAGCGGCTCCTACAATGAGCAGTTCTTC; cdr3_aa: CAATTPSGSYNEQFF
j_call: TRBJ2-1; v_call: TRBV27; clone_size: -; d_call: TRBD2; cdr3_nt: TGTGCCAGCAGGACTAGCTTTTTCAACTACAATGAGCAGTTCTTC; cdr3_aa: CASRTSFFNYNEQFF
j_call: TRBJ1-5; v_call: TRBV30; clone_size: -; d_call: -; cdr3_nt: TGTGCCTGGAACGGGGCGAGCAATCAGCCCCAGCATTTT; cdr3_aa: CAWNGASNQPQHF
j_call: TRBJ2-1; v_call: TRBV9; clone_size: -; d_call: -; cdr3_nt: TGTGCCAGCAGCGTAGATCATGAGCAGTTCTTC; cdr3_aa: CASSVDHEQFF
j_call: TRBJ2-3; v_call: TRBV9; clone_size: -; d_call: -; cdr3_nt: TGTGCCAGCAGCGTAGGCGCAGATACGCAGTATTTT; cdr3_aa: CASSVGADTQYF
j_call: TRBJ2-5; v_call: TRBV7-6; clone_size: -; d_call: -; cdr3_nt: TGTGCCAGCAGCTTGGGGAGCGGACAAGAGACCCAGTACTTC; cdr3_aa: CASSLGSGQETQYF
j_call: TRBJ2-5; v_call: TRBV19; clone_size: -; d_call: -; cdr3_nt: TGTGCCAGTAGTATAGTGGCAGGGCGAGAGACCCAGTACTTC; cdr3_aa: CASSIVAGRETQYF
j_call: TRBJ2-1; v_call: TRBV5-1; clone_size: -; d_call: TRBD1; cdr3_nt: TGCGCCAGCAGCTTGGGCGTCGTGGGACAGGGGTACAATGAGCAGTTCTTC; cdr3_aa: CASSLGVVGQGYNEQFF
j_call: TRBJ2-5; v_call: TRBV9; clone_size: -; d_call: -; cdr3_nt: TGTGCCAGCAGCGTAGGTCCCCTGGGGGTGAGGGAGACCCAGTACTTC; cdr3_aa: CASSVGPLGVRETQYF
j_call: TRBJ1-6; v_call: TRBV15; clone_size: -; d_call: -; cdr3_nt: TGTGCCACCAGCACGGGGACAAGCTCCTATAATTCACCCCTCCACTTT; cdr3_aa: CATSTGTSSYNSPLHF
j_call: TRBJ2-3; v_call: TRBV4-2; clone_size: -; d_call: TRBD2; cdr3_nt: TGTGCCAGCAGCCAAGCCGATAGCGGGACATTCACAGATACGCAGTATTTT; cdr3_aa: CASSQADSGTFTDTQYF
j_call: TRBJ2-7; v_call: TRBV7-8; clone_size: -; d_call: TRBD1; cdr3_nt: TGTGCCAGCAGCTTGATGGGACAGGGCTACGAGCAGTACTTC; cdr3_aa: CASSLMGQGYEQYF
j_call: TRBJ2-7; v_call: TRBV7-7; clone_size: -; d_call: TRBD1; cdr3_nt: TGTGCCAGCAGCTTAGCTCCGGGACAGGGCTACGAGCAGTACTTC; cdr3_aa: CASSLAPGQGYEQYF
j_call: TRBJ2-1; v_call: TRBV7-2; clone_size: -; d_call: -; cdr3_nt: TGTGCCAGCAGCTTAGGATCCGGGACTCTCGTCTACAATGAGCAGTTCTTC; cdr3_aa: CASSLGSGTLVYNEQFF
j_call: TRBJ2-7; v_call: TRBV4-2; clone_size: once; d_call: TRBD2; cdr3_nt: TGTGCCAGCAGCCAAGGCCTCGGGGGAGGGCCAGTCTACGAGCAGTACTTC; cdr3_aa: CASSQGLGGGPVYEQYF
j_call: TRBJ1-1; v_call: TRBV10-1; clone_size: -; d_call: -; cdr3_nt: TGCGCCAGCAGTGAAGGGCAATTGAACACTGAAGCTTTCTTT; cdr3_aa: CASSEGQLNTEAFF
j_call: TRBJ2-2; v_call: TRBV9; clone_size: -; d_call: -; cdr3_nt: TGTGCCAGCAGCGAGGCTAAGCGGGTCGGGGAGCTGTTTTTT; cdr3_aa: CASSEAKRVGELFF
j_call: TRBJ2-7; v_call: TRBV6-5; clone_size: -; d_call: TRBD1; cdr3_nt: TGTGCCAGCAGCCCTGCCGGGACAGCCTACGAGCAGTACTTC; cdr3_aa: CASSPAGTAYEQYF
j_call: TRBJ1-2; v_call: TRBV6-6; clone_size: -; d_call: -; cdr3_nt: TGTGCCAGCAGTTACGACCCGTTCGCCTTCTATGGCTACACCTTC; cdr3_aa: CASSYDPFAFYGYTF
j_call: TRBJ2-7; v_call: TRBV6-1; clone_size: -; d_call: -; cdr3_nt: TGTGCCAGCAGTTCCATAACTGACAAGTACGAGCAGTACTTC; cdr3_aa: CASSSITDKYEQYF
j_call: TRBJ1-5; v_call: TRBV6-5; clone_size: few; d_call: -; cdr3_nt: TGTGCCAGCAGTTACTCGATGGGGACCCAGCCCCAGCATTTT; cdr3_aa: CASSYSMGTQPQHF